These T cell receptor beta chains were read from a single sample in a study of T cells after yellow fever vaccination. TCRdb recomputed calls from the 5' RACE reads with MiXCR, one row per CDR3 protein. Among 500,000 to 650,000 distinct CDR3 sequences, roughly 12% were seen once, and the ten largest hold approximately 15%. The source was PBMCs, collected on the day of the yellow fever booster vaccination. These TCRs come from a man aged 25 to 40 who received the YFV17D yellow fever vaccine. Each CDR3 is given with its conserved first and last residue. Fields, in order: J gene, clone size, D gene, V gene, CDR3 DNA, CDR3 protein. D genes are given only for firm matches. A clone size is listed for some rows: how often the clone was seen (once, few, many), or a class if it is expanded.

TRBJ2-3,.,TRBD2,TRBV4-2,TGTGCCAGCAGCCACAGGACTAGTCCAACCACAGATACGCAGTATTTT,CASSHRTSPTTDTQYF
TRBJ2-5,.,TRBD1,TRBV6-1,TGTGCCAGCAGTCGCGACAGGGCCGAAGAGACCCAGTACTTC,CASSRDRAEETQYF
TRBJ1-3,.,.,TRBV28,TGTGCCAGCAGTTTGGTCTACGACAGTGGAAACACCATATATTTT,CASSLVYDSGNTIYF
TRBJ2-5,.,.,TRBV2,TGTGCCAGCACCGAGGGGACCCAGTACTTC,CASTEGTQYF
TRBJ2-1,many,.,TRBV5-1,TGCGCCAGCAGCTTGGGAGGGGGAACCTACAATGAGCAGTTCTTC,CASSLGGGTYNEQFF
TRBJ1-2,few,TRBD1,TRBV9,TGTGCCAGCAGCGTAGTTGGGACAGGGGACCATGGCTACACCTTC,CASSVVGTGDHGYTF
TRBJ2-3,.,.,TRBV7-2,TGTGCCAGCAGCCCTTTGCCGGATACGCAGTATTTT,CASSPLPDTQYF
TRBJ1-6,.,TRBD1,TRBV5-1,TGCGCCAGCAGTCGGGGACAGGGGATGAATTCACCCCTCCACTTT,CASSRGQGMNSPLHF
TRBJ2-7,.,.,TRBV7-2,TGTGCCAGCAGCTTAGGGGAAACTAAGGGCCTCGAGCAGTACTTC,CASSLGETKGLEQYF
TRBJ2-7,many,TRBD1,TRBV28,TGTGCCAGCAGTTCTACCGGGACAGGGAGCCCCGAGCAGTACTTC,CASSSTGTGSPEQYF
TRBJ2-7,many,TRBD1,TRBV12-3/TRBV12-4,TGTGCCAGCAGTTCGCCCGGGACAGGGGTCTACGAGCAGTACTTC,CASSSPGTGVYEQYF
TRBJ2-3,few,.,TRBV7-9,TGTGCCAGCAGCATCCAGACGGGGCGCACAGATACGCAGTATTTT,CASSIQTGRTDTQYF
TRBJ2-5,few,.,TRBV7-2,TGTGCCAGCAGCTTATGGGGACCAGAGACCCAGTACTTC,CASSLWGPETQYF
TRBJ2-1,few,.,TRBV7-9,TGTGCCAGCAGCTTAGAAGGAGGGAGGGGGATCAATGAGCAGTTCTTC,CASSLEGGRGINEQFF
TRBJ2-1,few,TRBD2,TRBV5-5,TGTGCCAGCAGCCCCACTAGCGGACCGCCCAATGAGCAGTTCTTC,CASSPTSGPPNEQFF
TRBJ1-5,few,.,TRBV6-5,TGTGCCAGCAGTTCTAGATCGAGCAATCAGCCCCAGCATTTT,CASSSRSSNQPQHF
TRBJ2-1,many,.,TRBV7-2,TGTGCCAGCAGCCAACCTTACAATGAGCAGTTCTTC,CASSQPYNEQFF
TRBJ2-1,few,TRBD2,TRBV19,TGTGCCAGTAGTATTCAGCTAGCGGGAAAGTACAATGAGCAGTTCTTC,CASSIQLAGKYNEQFF
TRBJ1-2,.,.,TRBV7-2,TGTGCCAGCAGCTCCACCGGGACCATCTATGGCTACACCTTC,CASSSTGTIYGYTF
TRBJ2-1,few,.,TRBV5-1,TGCGCCAGCAGCACATATTCCGTGAGTGAGCAGTTCTTC,CASSTYSVSEQFF
TRBJ2-3,few,TRBD2,TRBV20-1,TGCAGTGCCTTAGCGGGATCAGATACGCAGTATTTT,CSALAGSDTQYF
TRBJ2-1,.,.,TRBV19,TGTGCCAGTACCCACACCGGGGCCCCCTACAATGAGCAGTTCTTC,CASTHTGAPYNEQFF
TRBJ2-5,many,.,TRBV7-2,TGTGCCAGCAGCCAGGGGGGGCGAGAGACCCAGTACTTC,CASSQGGRETQYF
TRBJ1-5,.,.,TRBV12-3/TRBV12-4,TGTGCCAGCAGTTCAGGGGTGGATAGCAATCAGCCCCAGCATTTT,CASSSGVDSNQPQHF
TRBJ2-7,.,.,TRBV12-3/TRBV12-4,TGTGCCAGCACCGCGACAGGTTACGAGCAGTACTTC,CASTATGYEQYF
TRBJ2-1,.,TRBD1,TRBV19,TGTGCCAGTAGTATCAGGGGGAGACAGGGCTACAATGAGCAGTTCTTC,CASSIRGRQGYNEQFF
TRBJ1-1,.,.,TRBV6-5,TGTGCCAGCAGTTACGGTTCGGGCAGGGGCGATCCGAACACTGAAGCTTTCTTT,CASSYGSGRGDPNTEAFF
TRBJ2-5,.,.,TRBV3-1,TGTGCCAGCAGCCAGAAGGGGAGCCGAGGGTACCAAGAGACCCAGTACTTC,CASSQKGSRGYQETQYF
TRBJ1-6,.,.,TRBV12-3/TRBV12-4,TGTGCCAGCAGTTTCCAGGGAACGGATAATTCACCCCTCCACTTT,CASSFQGTDNSPLHF
TRBJ2-5,few,TRBD2,TRBV7-9,TGTGCCAGCAGCGCCCCCCAGACTAGCGGGGCTGAAGAGACCCAGTACTTC,CASSAPQTSGAEETQYF
TRBJ2-5,.,.,TRBV6-5,TGTGCCAGCAGTTACTCGATCAGGACGGGGGAGACCCAGTACTTC,CASSYSIRTGETQYF
TRBJ2-1,few,.,TRBV5-1,TGCGCCAGCAGCCTAGGAGCTTCCAACAATGAGCAGTTCTTC,CASSLGASNNEQFF
TRBJ2-7,few,.,TRBV6-6,TGTGCCAGCATTGGGAACGGAATCTACGAGCAGTACTTC,CASIGNGIYEQYF
TRBJ2-7,few,.,TRBV5-1,TGCGCCAGCAGCCCTGGGCCCGCAGAGGGTTACGAGCAGTACTTC,CASSPGPAEGYEQYF
TRBJ1-3,.,.,TRBV5-1,TGCGCCAGCAGCTTGGACGGAAGCTCTGGAAACACCATATATTTT,CASSLDGSSGNTIYF
TRBJ2-1,few,.,TRBV4-2,TGTGCCAGCAGCCAAGATGCGGGGGCCAATGAGCAGTTCTTC,CASSQDAGANEQFF
TRBJ2-5,few,.,TRBV4-3,TGCGCCAGCAGCCAAGAACTCATTGCGGGGGAGACCCAGTACTTC,CASSQELIAGETQYF
TRBJ2-7,few,.,TRBV20-1,TGCAGTGCTAGAACCCAGGCCTACGAGCAGTACTTC,CSARTQAYEQYF
TRBJ2-2,.,.,TRBV25-1,TGTGCCAGCAGTGACAGCACGAACACCGGGGAGCTGTTTTTT,CASSDSTNTGELFF
TRBJ1-2,many,TRBD1,TRBV28,TGTGCCAGCAGCATCGACAGGGACTATGGCTACACCTTC,CASSIDRDYGYTF
TRBJ1-5,.,.,TRBV19,TGTGCCAGTAGTATGACGGCCCCCAATCAGCCCCAGCATTTT,CASSMTAPNQPQHF
TRBJ1-5,.,.,TRBV20-1,TGCAGTGCTAGAGTTGCGGTCCGGGGGAGGGATCAGCCCCAGCATTTT,CSARVAVRGRDQPQHF
TRBJ2-1,many,.,TRBV20-1,TGCAGCGCGTGGGACTACAGGGGAAATGAGCAGTTCTTC,CSAWDYRGNEQFF
TRBJ1-6,.,.,TRBV7-2,TGTGCCAGCAGCTTAAGGACAGTACATAATTCACCCCTCCACTTT,CASSLRTVHNSPLHF
TRBJ1-4,.,TRBD1,TRBV12-3/TRBV12-4,TGTGCCAGCAGTGATGGGTCCAGGGGGCGAGGGGAAAAACTGTTTTTT,CASSDGSRGRGEKLFF
TRBJ1-3,few,.,TRBV5-1,TGCGCCAGCAGCCTGCAGGGAAATGGAAACACCATATATTTT,CASSLQGNGNTIYF
TRBJ2-7,.,.,TRBV12-3/TRBV12-4,TGTGCCTGCAGTTTAGCGCTCCCCCTACGGGACCCTGTCTACGAGCAGTACTTC,CACSLALPLRDPVYEQYF
TRBJ2-7,.,TRBD1,TRBV4-3,TGCGCCAGCTCTCCCGGGACAGGGTTTACCTACGAGCAGTACTTC,CASSPGTGFTYEQYF
TRBJ2-7,.,.,TRBV11-2,TGTGCCAGCAGACCCGGCTCCGGGGGCTACGAGCTGTACTTC,CASRPGSGGYELYF
TRBJ1-1,.,TRBD1,TRBV7-2,TGTGCCAGCAGCCGACAGGGGGGATGGACTGAAGCTTTCTTT,CASSRQGGWTEAFF
TRBJ2-3,few,.,TRBV6-5,TGTGCCAGCAGTTTCGATAGCGGAATCGGGGTAGATACGCAGTATTTT,CASSFDSGIGVDTQYF
TRBJ1-5,.,.,TRBV4-3,TGCGCCAGCAGCCAAAGTAAGGGTTTGTCCCAGCATTTT,CASSQSKGLSQHF
TRBJ2-7,few,.,TRBV7-9,TGTGCCAGCAGCTTCGCCCAGGGCGATGAGCAGTACTTC,CASSFAQGDEQYF
TRBJ2-1,.,TRBD2,TRBV7-3,TGTGCCACCAGGGAGGGACCCAACAATGAGCAGTTCTTC,CATREGPNNEQFF